The 3 T cell receptor beta chains below were found in one sample sequenced in a study of blood T cell repertoires in COVID-19. Method: immunoSEQ multiplex PCR; TCRdb's copy keeps in-frame clones and lacks some. The sample yields fewer than 250,000 clones, 65% to 90% seen once. Input material: peripheral blood. The source of these receptors is a woman aged 65 to 85 with acute or convalescent COVID-19.

In this sample, this clone turned up once. The V gene is TRBV4-2, the J gene TRBJ2-2; D is possibly TRBD2 (5 bases). This CDR3 is built from 16 residues. Per germline, CDR1 LGHNA and CDR2 YNFKEQ. Trimming stripped 1 base from V and 0 bases from J, with 9 bases between. The CDR3 DNA follows: TGTGCCAGCAGCCAAGTGGGCGGGCCGAACACCGGGGAGCTGTTTTTT. Translating gives CASSQVGGPNTGELFF.

This sequence joins TRBV4-3 and TRBJ1-1; D unresolved. The CDR3 runs to 15 residues. Between the trimmed V and J ends, which lost 0 bases and 5 bases, there was a span of 13 bases. CDR1 is LGHNA, CDR2 YSLEER, per germline. CDR3 coding DNA: TGCGCCAGCAGCCAAGAACGTGGTGTACGGACTGAAGCTTTCTTT. Its translation is CASSQERGVRTEAFF.

This sequence joins TRBV4-3 and TRBJ1-2; TRBD1 agrees at 7 bases. J gave up 8 bases and V 1 base, and 13 bases lay outside the gene matches. The CDR3 is made up of 16 amino acids. Germline CDR1 and CDR2: LGHNA and YSLEER. CDR3 region: CASSQVVRDRALGYTF. CDR3 in DNA: TGCGCCAGCAGCCAAGTTGTACGGGACAGAGCTCTCGGCTACACCTTC.